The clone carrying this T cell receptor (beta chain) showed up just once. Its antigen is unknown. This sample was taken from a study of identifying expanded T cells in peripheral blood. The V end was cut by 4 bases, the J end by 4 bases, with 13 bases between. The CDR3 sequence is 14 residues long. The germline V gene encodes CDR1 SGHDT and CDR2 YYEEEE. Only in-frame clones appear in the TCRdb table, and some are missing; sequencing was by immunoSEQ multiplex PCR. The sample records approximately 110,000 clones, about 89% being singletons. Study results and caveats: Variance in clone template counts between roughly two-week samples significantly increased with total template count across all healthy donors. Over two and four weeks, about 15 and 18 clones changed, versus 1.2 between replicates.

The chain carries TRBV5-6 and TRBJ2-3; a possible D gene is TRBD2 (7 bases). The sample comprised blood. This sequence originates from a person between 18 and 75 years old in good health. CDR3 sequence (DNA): TGTGCCAGCAGCGGGGGGGCATCGTCAGATACGCAGTATTTT. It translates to CASSGGASSDTQYF.